Each of the 6 T cell receptor beta chains below was sequenced from the same sample in a study of shared clonotypes between healthy human individuals. The table came from immunoSEQ multiplex PCR; TCRdb's copy has only in-frame clones and leaves some out. The sample records fewer than 3 million clones, around 93% being singletons. Sample: naive CD4+ T cells from PBMCs. Described subset: CD45RA+ positively selected. Receptors originate from a young man in good health. Some clones in this sample may be carry-over from other donors' samples.

In this sample, this clone turned up once. The chain employs TRBV6-4 and TRBJ2-6; D is unclear. Per the germline V gene, CDR1 is MRHNA and CDR2 is SNTAGT. There are 17 residues in the CDR3. V lost 3 bases and J lost 0, with 12 bases in between. The CDR3 region is CASSEGTYYSGANVLTF. The CDR3 coding sequence is TGTGCCAGCAGTGAGGGCACCTACTACTCTGGGGCCAACGTCCTGACTTTC.

This clone was detected once. The J gene is TRBJ1-1, the V gene TRBV12-5; a possible D gene is TRBD1 (6 bases). CDR1 LGHNT and CDR2 FRNRAP come from the germline V gene. The CDR3 has 16 amino acids. Trimming cost V 7 bases and J 3 bases, with 21 bases left between them. Here the CDR3 reads CASVLTEPWTDTEAFF. CDR3 in DNA: TGTGCTAGTGTCTTAACCGAACCCTGGACAGACACTGAAGCTTTCTTT.

The rearrangement links TRBV5-6 to TRBJ2-5; 7 bases align to TRBD1. CDR3 length equals 14 residues. Trimming at V came to 4 bases and at J to 4 bases, leaving 7 bases not matched to a gene. Germline assignment: CDR1 SGHDT and CDR2 YYEEEE. The CDR3 reads CASSPVAGGETQYF. The DNA for the CDR3 is TGTGCCAGCAGCCCGGTGGCAGGGGGAGAGACCCAGTACTTC.

The sample holds one count of this clone. The chain links TRBV5-4 to TRBJ1-2; D might be TRBD1 (6 bases). The germline CDR1 and CDR2 sequences are SGHNT and YYREEE (reference sequence). This CDR3 has 15 amino acids. Trimming shortened V by 0 bases and J by 8 bases, and 17 bases separated the two germline ends. CDR3 sequence reads: CASSLAFSGEEGYTF. The CDR3 coding sequence is TGTGCCAGCAGCTTGGCCTTTTCAGGGGAGGAAGGCTACACCTTC. The entire variable domain, with the rest obtained from reference TRBV5-4 and TRBJ1-2, is as follows: ETGVTQSPTHLIKTRGQQVTLRCSSQSGHNTVSWYQQALGQGPQFIFQYYREEENGRGNFPPRFSGLQFPNYSSELNVNALELDDSALYLCASSLAFSGEEGYTFGSGTRLTVV.

V and J are TRBV10-1 and TRBJ1-1, with TRBD1 matching over 8 bases. The junction had 0 bases not matched to a gene; V was cut back by 2 bases and J by 4 bases. The CDR3 spans 13 residues. Per the germline V gene, CDR1 is WNHNN and CDR2 is SYGVQD (reference sequence). The CDR3 loop reads CASSETGGTEAFF. CDR3 in DNA: TGCGCCAGCAGTGAGACAGGGGGCACTGAAGCTTTCTTT.

The sample holds one count of this clone. The gene calls are TRBV4-1 and TRBJ1-1; possible D gene TRBD1, 6 bases. V dropped 0 bases and J dropped 5 bases, with 13 bases sitting between them. The CDR3 covers 15 residues. Germline CDR1 and CDR2: MGHRA and YSYEKL. The CDR3 nucleotides are TGCGCCAGCAGCCAAGAATGGAGGGGGGGGACTGAAGCTTTCTTT. This translates into CASSQEWRGGTEAFF.